This is a list of T cell receptor beta chains from one sample in a study of regulatory T cells in long-lasting Graves disease. TCRdb reanalysed the multiplex PCR reads using MiXCR and keeps one entry per CDR3 protein. The sample includes over 350,000 distinct CDR3 sequences, about 20% of them seen just once. The specimen comprised peripheral blood mononuclear cells (PBMCs), sampled when the disease was refractory, from a patient treated with antithyroid drugs. The origin of the receptors is a female donor with Graves disease. Both conserved end residues are part of each CDR3. The D gene is left open where the match is weak. Expanded clones get a size class; other rows say once, few or many, or leave the size out.

-	TRBV28	TRBJ2-1	-	TGTGCCAGCAGTTGGGGCTCCTACAATGAGCAGTTCTTC	CASSWGSYNEQFF
many	TRBV12-3/TRBV12-4	TRBJ2-5	TRBD2	TGTGCCAGCTGGGCGGGAGAGGCGGAGACCCAGTACTTC	CASWAGEAETQYF
many	TRBV20-1	TRBJ1-1	-	TGCAGTGCTAGTATCCCCTCCCGGACTGAAGCTTTCTTT	CSASIPSRTEAFF
-	TRBV27	TRBJ1-4	-	TGTGCCAGCAGACTCGGGTACAGGGCAGATGAAAAACTGTTTTTT	CASRLGYRADEKLFF
few	TRBV7-9	TRBJ2-7	TRBD1	TGTGCCAGCAGCTCCGGGACAGGGTGGAACGAGCAGTACTTC	CASSSGTGWNEQYF
many	TRBV6-2/TRBV6-3	TRBJ2-5	-	TGTGCCAGCAGTTACGCTGTTGGTATCGTCAGAGAGACCCAGTACTTC	CASSYAVGIVRETQYF
many	TRBV3-1	TRBJ2-5	-	TGTGCCAGCAGCCAAGGGGTCAGGGTATCCCAAGAGACCCAGTACTTC	CASSQGVRVSQETQYF
many	TRBV7-2	TRBJ2-5	-	TGTGCCAGCAGCGCCAGTCCGCGCCAAGAGACCCAGTACTTC	CASSASPRQETQYF
many	TRBV28	TRBJ2-7	TRBD1	TGTGCCAGCAGCTTCCGGGGACAGGTTTACGAGCAGTACTTC	CASSFRGQVYEQYF
many	TRBV12-3/TRBV12-4	TRBJ1-5	-	TGTGCCAGCAGCTATAATTCGGGGGGCGACCAGCCCCAGCATTTT	CASSYNSGGDQPQHF
many	TRBV7-2	TRBJ1-1	-	TGTGCCAGCAGCGTGGGAACCCCGGGCACTGAAGCTTTCTTT	CASSVGTPGTEAFF
many	TRBV6-1	TRBJ2-2	TRBD1	TGTGCCAGCAGTCAATTACCGGGACAGGGGACTACCGGGGAGCTGTTTTTT	CASSQLPGQGTTGELFF
-	TRBV18	TRBJ2-7	TRBD1	TGTGCCAGCTCACCGCAACAGGGACAGCTCTACGAGCAGTACTTC	CASSPQQGQLYEQYF
many	TRBV7-8	TRBJ1-1	-	TGTGCCAGCAGCCTCGGGGAAAAAACTGAAGCTTTCTTT	CASSLGEKTEAFF
few	TRBV29-1	TRBJ2-5	-	TGCAGCGGTGCCCCGGGGGGCGGTATCCCCCAATTGGAGACCCAGTACTTC	CSGAPGGGIPQLETQYF
-	TRBV28	TRBJ2-1	-	TGTGCCAGCAGTCCACTCGCCTCAATTGTGCCTAATGAGCAGTTCTTC	CASSPLASIVPNEQFF
many	TRBV28	TRBJ2-7	-	TGTGCCAGCAGCCAACTCTCCTACGAGCAGTACTTC	CASSQLSYEQYF
many	TRBV7-2	TRBJ2-7	-	TGTGCCAGCAGCTTAGCGGGCGGGACCATCTACGAGCAGTACTTC	CASSLAGGTIYEQYF
many	TRBV15	TRBJ1-2	-	TGTGCCACCAGCAGAGTCGGTTCCCGTGGCTACACCTTC	CATSRVGSRGYTF
few	TRBV4-3	TRBJ1-1	-	TGCGCCAGCAGCCAACTTACATGGAACACTGAAGCTTTCTTT	CASSQLTWNTEAFF
many	TRBV7-9	TRBJ2-5	-	TGTGCCAGCAGCTTAGGGTCGAGTCTCCGGCAGACCCAGTACTTC	CASSLGSSLRQTQYF
-	TRBV28	TRBJ1-1	-	TGTGCCGGCAGTTTATCTCGGGGGAACACTGAAGCTTTCTTT	CAGSLSRGNTEAFF
-	TRBV6-1	TRBJ1-3	-	TGTGCCAGCAGGAAGACTTCAGGGACCGCCGGAAACACCATATATTTT	CASRKTSGTAGNTIYF
many	TRBV7-2	TRBJ1-2	-	TGTGCCAGCAGCTTTCGCCTTGGGGGGTCCTACACCTTC	CASSFRLGGSYTF
many	TRBV12-3/TRBV12-4	TRBJ2-7	-	TGTGCCTGCGCAGGGGTATACGAGCAGTACTTC	CACAGVYEQYF
many	TRBV24-1	TRBJ1-1	TRBD1	TGTGCCACCAGTCGACAGGGCGGCACTGAAGCTTTCTTT	CATSRQGGTEAFF
few	TRBV4-3	TRBJ2-5	-	TGCGCCAGCAGCCAAGACGGGAGCTTAGCCCAGTACTTC	CASSQDGSLAQYF
once	TRBV28	TRBJ2-7	-	TGTGCCAGCAGTTTCGGAGTCTGGGGCCCGGCCTCCTACGAGCAGTACTTC	CASSFGVWGPASYEQYF
-	TRBV15	TRBJ1-1	-	TGTGCCACCAGCAGAGCCCACCCGGCGTCACCCACTCCCCCACGGAACACTGAAGCTTTCTTT	CATSRAHPASPTPPRNTEAFF
few	TRBV30	TRBJ1-1	-	TGTGCCGCCGACGGGGGCACTGAAGCTTTCTTT	CAADGGTEAFF
few	TRBV6-1	TRBJ1-1	-	TGTGCCAGCAGTGAGGGCCTGGTGGAAGCTTCCTTT	CASSEGLVEASF
many	TRBV2	TRBJ1-2	-	TGTGCCAGCAGTGATGCGGGGAACATGGCCTATGGCTACACCTTC	CASSDAGNMAYGYTF
-	TRBV20-1	TRBJ2-5	TRBD2	TGCAGTGCTAGCCTACTAGCGGGAGGGAAAGAGACCCAGTACTTC	CSASLLAGGKETQYF
many	TRBV20-1	TRBJ1-4	TRBD1	TGCAGTGCTAGTCCCCGGGACAGGGTTGCGAGTGAAAAACTGTTTTTT	CSASPRDRVASEKLFF
few	TRBV2	TRBJ2-1	-	TGTGCCAGCAGTGAAGCGCTTCCTGGCCTCGGGGAGCAGTTCTTC	CASSEALPGLGEQFF
few	TRBV5-1	TRBJ2-3	-	TGCGCCAGCAGCTTGAGGCCCGTGAATCAGCTCCCTAGCACAGATACGCAGTATTTT	CASSLRPVNQLPSTDTQYF
-	TRBV6-2/TRBV6-3	TRBJ1-5	-	TGTGCCAGCAGTTACCCCCAGGGGCAGCCCCAGCATTTT	CASSYPQGQPQHF
-	TRBV28	TRBJ2-1	-	TGTGCCAGCACTCCGAGGGGTACTGAGCAGTTCTTC	CASTPRGTEQFF
-	TRBV12-3/TRBV12-4	TRBJ2-1	-	TGTGCCAGCAGTTTCTCTGAGCAGTTCTTC	CASSFSEQFF
few	TRBV7-3	TRBJ2-5	TRBD1	TGTGCCAGCAGCTTCCAGGGGGCTACCGGAGAGACCCAGTACTTC	CASSFQGATGETQYF
many	TRBV11-2	TRBJ1-1	-	TGTGCCAGCAGCCCCGAGTGGGTGGACCACACTGAAGCTTTCTTT	CASSPEWVDHTEAFF